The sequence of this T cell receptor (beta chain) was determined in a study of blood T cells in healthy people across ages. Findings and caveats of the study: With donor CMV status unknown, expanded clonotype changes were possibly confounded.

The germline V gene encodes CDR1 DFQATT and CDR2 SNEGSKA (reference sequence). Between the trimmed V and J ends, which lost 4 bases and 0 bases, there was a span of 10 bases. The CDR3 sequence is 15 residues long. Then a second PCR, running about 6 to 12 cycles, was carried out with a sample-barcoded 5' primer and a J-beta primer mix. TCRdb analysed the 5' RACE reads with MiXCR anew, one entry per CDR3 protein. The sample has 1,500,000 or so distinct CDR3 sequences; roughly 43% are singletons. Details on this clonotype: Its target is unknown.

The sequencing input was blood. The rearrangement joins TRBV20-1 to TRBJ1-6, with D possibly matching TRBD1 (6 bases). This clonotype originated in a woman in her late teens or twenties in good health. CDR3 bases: TGCAGTGCTACGGACAGCAGCTCCTATAATTCACCCCTCCACTTT. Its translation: CSATDSSSYNSPLHF.